This TCR beta chain was sequenced during a study of control samples from healthy donors and cancer patients. Some clones are missing from TCRdb's copy, which holds only in-frame ones; the method was immunoSEQ multiplex PCR. The table shows some 140,000 clones, with under 90% occurring only once. Looked up from germline, CDR1 is SEHNR and CDR2 is FQNEAQ (reference sequence). With 5 bases removed from V and 7 bases from J, the gap between germline ends came to 18 bases. CDR3 length: 15 residues. Sequencing was performed on PBMCs. This clonotype was sampled from a man aged 50-60 years with head and neck cancer. The gene calls are TRBV7-9 and TRBJ2-1; D uncertain. CDR3 loop: CASSQGAVAANEQFF. The CDR3 nucleotides read TGTGCCAGCAGCCAAGGTGCCGTGGCAGCGAATGAGCAGTTCTTC. The full variable domain, with the rest looked up from reference TRBV7-9 and TRBJ2-1, is DTGVSQNPRHKITKRGQNVTFRCDPISEHNRLYWYRQTLGQGPEFLTYFQNEAQLEKSRLLSDRFSAERPKGSFSTLEIQRTEQGDSAMYLCASSQGAVAANEQFFGPGTRLTVL.